The source of this T cell receptor (beta chain) is a study of blood T cells in healthy people across ages. General observations from the study: A roughly linear fall in TCR beta diversity per million T cells was seen with increasing age. The study regarded diversity estimates from one million T cells as underestimates.

A second roughly 7 to 12 cycle PCR used barcoded and J-beta primers. TCRdb fed the 5' RACE reads into MiXCR, producing one record per CDR3 protein. The data hold more than 900,000 distinct CDR3 sequences, with about 28% observed a single time. CDR3 length: 15 amino acids. V was clipped by 3 bases and J by 2 bases; unmatched bases: 5. Germline V lookup: CDR1 SGHRS, CDR2 YFSETQ. This clonotype has a count of ten or more. What it recognizes is unknown. The same sample was also studied in work on T cells of mothers and their children. That study reports: The donor cohort consisted of a few healthy Caucasian mothers and their six children. For the second PCR, the M1S primer put in sample barcodes and 2-4 random nucleotides.

The specimen sequenced was blood. This TCR was sampled from a woman aged 35 to 49 in good health. This rearrangement joins TRBV5-1 to TRBJ1-2, with TRBD1 matching 9 bases. In nucleotides, the CDR3 is TGCGCCAGCAGCTGGGGACAGGGAGACAACTATGGCTACACCTTC. It specifies CASSWGQGDNYGYTF. The variable domain in full, with the rest retrieved from reference TRBV5-1 and TRBJ1-2, is KAGVTQTPRYLIKTRGQQVTLSCSPISGHRSVSWYQQTPGQGLQFLFEYFSETQRNKGNFPGRFSGRQFSNSRSEMNVSTLELGDSALYLCASSWGQGDNYGYTFGSGTRLTVV.